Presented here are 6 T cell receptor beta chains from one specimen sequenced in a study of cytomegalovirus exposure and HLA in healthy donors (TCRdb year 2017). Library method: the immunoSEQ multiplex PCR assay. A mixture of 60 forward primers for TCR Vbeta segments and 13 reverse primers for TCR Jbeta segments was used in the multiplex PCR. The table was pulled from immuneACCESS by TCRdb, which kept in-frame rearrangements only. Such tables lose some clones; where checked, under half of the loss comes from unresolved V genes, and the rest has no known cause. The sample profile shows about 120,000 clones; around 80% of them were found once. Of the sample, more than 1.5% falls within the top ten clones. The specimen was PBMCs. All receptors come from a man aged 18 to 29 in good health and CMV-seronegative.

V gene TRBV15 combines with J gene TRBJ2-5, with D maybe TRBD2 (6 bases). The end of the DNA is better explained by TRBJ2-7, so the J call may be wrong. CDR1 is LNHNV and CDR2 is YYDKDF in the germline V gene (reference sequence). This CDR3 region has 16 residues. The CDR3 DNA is TGTGCCACCAGCCAACCCGAGCGGGTCTCCCCCTACGAGCAGTACTTC. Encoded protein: CATSQPERVSPYEQYF.

The CDR3 nucleotides read TGTGCCAGCTCACCCCCAGACAGGGAGGACGAGCAGTACGTC. Encoded protein: CASSPPDREDEQYV. The chain employs TRBV18 and TRBJ2-7, with a possible D match to TRBD1 (7 bases). The V end was cut by 3 bases, the J end by 5 bases, with 14 bases between. CDR3 size: 14 residues. Germline CDR1 and CDR2: KGHSH and LQKENI.

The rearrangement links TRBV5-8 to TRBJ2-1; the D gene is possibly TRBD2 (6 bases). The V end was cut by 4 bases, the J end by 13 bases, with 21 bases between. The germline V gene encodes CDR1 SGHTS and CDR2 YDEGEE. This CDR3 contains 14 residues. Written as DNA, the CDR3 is TGTGCCAGCAGCCCTTGGGTAGGCTGGGAGGCCCAGTTCTTC. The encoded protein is CASSPWVGWEAQFF.

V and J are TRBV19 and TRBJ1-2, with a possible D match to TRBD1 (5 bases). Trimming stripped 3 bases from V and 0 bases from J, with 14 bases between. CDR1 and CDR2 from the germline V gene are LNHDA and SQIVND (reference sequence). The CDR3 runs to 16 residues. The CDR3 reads CASSMSTGRANYGYTF. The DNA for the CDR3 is TGTGCCAGTAGTATGTCAACAGGCCGAGCTAACTATGGCTACACCTTC.

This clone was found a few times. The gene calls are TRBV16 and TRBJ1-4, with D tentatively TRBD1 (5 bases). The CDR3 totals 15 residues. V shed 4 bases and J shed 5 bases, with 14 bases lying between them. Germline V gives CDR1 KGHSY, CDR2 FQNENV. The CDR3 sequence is CASSPKRQPNEKLFF. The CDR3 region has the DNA TGTGCCAGCAGCCCCAAACGACAGCCCAATGAAAAACTGTTTTTT.

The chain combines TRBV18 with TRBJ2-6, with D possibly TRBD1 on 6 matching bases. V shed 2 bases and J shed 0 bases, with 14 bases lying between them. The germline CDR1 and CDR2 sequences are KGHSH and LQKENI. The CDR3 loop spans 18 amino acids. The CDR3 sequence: CASSPVGRGTSGANVLTF. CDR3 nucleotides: TGTGCCAGCTCACCAGTCGGCAGGGGTACCTCTGGGGCCAACGTCCTGACTTTC.